These T cell receptor beta chains were read from a single sample in a study of shared clonotypes between healthy human individuals. Sequenced by immunoSEQ multiplex PCR; TCRdb stores in-frame clones only, minus some. The sample has roughly 2.4 million clones, under 97% seen once. The source material was naive CD4+ T cells sorted from blood. The receptors here all came from a man aged 18 to 29 in good health. Both conserved end residues are part of each CDR3. D genes are given only for firm matches.

v_call	j_call	d_call	cdr3_aa	cdr3_nt
TRBV28	TRBJ2-2	TRBD1	CASSSLRTGYTGELFF	TGTGCCAGCAGCTCCCTAAGGACAGGGTACACCGGGGAGCTGTTTTTT
TRBV21-1	TRBJ1-3	-	CASSTQREDRVLNTIYF	TGTGCCAGCAGCACGCAAAGGGAGGACAGGGTGCTAAACACCATATATTTT
TRBV14	TRBJ2-7	TRBD1	CASSQEGQGAREQYF	TGTGCCAGCAGCCAAGAGGGCCAGGGGGCGCGTGAGCAGTACTTC
TRBV7-8	TRBJ2-7	TRBD2	CASSAWTSGSVYEQYF	TGTGCCAGCAGCGCCTGGACTAGCGGGAGTGTCTACGAGCAGTACTTC
TRBV19	TRBJ2-4	-	CASATGSIKNIQYF	TGTGCCAGTGCCACAGGGTCGATCAAAAACATTCAGTACTTC
TRBV10-1	TRBJ2-7	TRBD2	CASSATSGYEQYF	TGCGCCAGCAGTGCAACTAGCGGTTACGAGCAGTACTTC
TRBV6-1	TRBJ1-5	-	CASSEDKQGNQPQHF	TGTGCCAGCAGTGAAGACAAACAGGGAAATCAGCCCCAGCATTTT
TRBV29-1	TRBJ1-2	-	CSVEGTSYGYTF	TGCAGCGTTGAGGGGACATCTTATGGCTACACCTTC
TRBV5-1	TRBJ1-2	-	CASSHREAYGYTF	TGCGCCAGCAGCCACAGGGAGGCCTATGGCTACACCTTC
TRBV12-5	TRBJ1-5	-	CASGLQGSNQPQHF	TGTGCTAGTGGTCTACAGGGTAGCAATCAGCCCCAGCATTTT
TRBV6-1	TRBJ2-5	-	CASSGPTVETQYF	TGTGCCAGCAGTGGCCCGACAGTAGAGACCCAGTACTTC
TRBV11-2	TRBJ2-3	-	CASSLGFTPGTDTQYF	TGTGCCAGCAGCTTAGGATTCACCCCGGGAACAGATACGCAGTATTTT
TRBV10-2	TRBJ2-1	-	CASSAGGNEQFF	TGCGCCAGCAGCGCCGGTGGGAATGAGCAGTTCTTC
TRBV6-1	TRBJ2-2	-	CATGTSGNTGELFF	TGTGCCACCGGAACCTCAGGGAACACCGGGGAGCTGTTTTTT
TRBV12-5	TRBJ2-5	-	CASGLTSGETQYF	TGTGCTAGTGGTTTGACTTCAGGAGAGACCCAGTACTTC
TRBV4-2	TRBJ2-2	TRBD2	CASSQWTSGAPNTGELFF	TGTGCCAGCAGCCAATGGACTAGCGGGGCCCCGAACACCGGGGAGCTGTTTTTT
TRBV6-6	TRBJ2-1	TRBD1	CASSYGTGKGNEQFF	TGTGCCAGCAGTTACGGGACAGGGAAAGGCAATGAGCAGTTCTTC
TRBV5-1	TRBJ2-5	-	CASSDPRRSPQETQYF	TGCGCCAGCAGCGACCCCCGACGGAGCCCCCAAGAGACCCAGTACTTC
TRBV15	TRBJ2-1	-	CATSTGSSYNEQFF	TGTGCCACCAGCACTGGGAGCTCCTACAATGAGCAGTTCTTC